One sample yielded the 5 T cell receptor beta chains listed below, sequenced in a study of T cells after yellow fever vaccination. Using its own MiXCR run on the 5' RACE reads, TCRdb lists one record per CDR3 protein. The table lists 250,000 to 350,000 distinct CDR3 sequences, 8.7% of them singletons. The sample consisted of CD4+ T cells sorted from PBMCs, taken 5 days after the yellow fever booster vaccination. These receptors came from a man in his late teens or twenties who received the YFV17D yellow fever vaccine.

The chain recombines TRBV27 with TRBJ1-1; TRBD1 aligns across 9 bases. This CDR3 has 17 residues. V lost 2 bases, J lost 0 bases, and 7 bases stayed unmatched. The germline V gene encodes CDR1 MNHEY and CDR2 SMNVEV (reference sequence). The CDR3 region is CASSLGAGTGLNTEAFF. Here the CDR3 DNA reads TGTGCCAGCAGTTTAGGGGCCGGGACAGGGTTGAACACTGAAGCTTTCTTT.

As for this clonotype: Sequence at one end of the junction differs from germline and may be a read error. Here the CDR3 reads CASSLGQRTDTLYF. In DNA, the CDR3 is TGCGCCAGCAGCTTGGGGCAGCGTACAGATACGCTGTATTTT. This chain uses TRBV5-1 with TRBJ2-3; D unclear. The CDR3 is made up of 14 amino acids. Germline CDR1 reads SGHRS; CDR2 reads YFSETQ. Complete variable domain (other parts from reference TRBV5-1 and TRBJ2-3): KAGVTQTPRYLIKTRGQQVTLSCSPISGHRSVSWYQQTPGQGLQFLFEYFSETQRNKGNFPGRFSGRQFSNSRSEMNVSTLELGDSALYLCASSLGQRTDTLYFGPGTRLTVL.

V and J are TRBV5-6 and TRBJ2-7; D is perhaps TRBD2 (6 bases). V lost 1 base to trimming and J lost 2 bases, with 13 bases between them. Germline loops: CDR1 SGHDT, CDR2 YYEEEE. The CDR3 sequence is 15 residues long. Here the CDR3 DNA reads TGTGCCAGCAGCTTGCGGGGGTCGGGAACCTACGAGCAGTACGTC. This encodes CASSLRGSGTYEQYV.

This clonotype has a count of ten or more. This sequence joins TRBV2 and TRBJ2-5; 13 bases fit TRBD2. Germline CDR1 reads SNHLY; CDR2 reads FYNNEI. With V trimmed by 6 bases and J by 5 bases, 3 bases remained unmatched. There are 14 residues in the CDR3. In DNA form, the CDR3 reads TGTGCCAGCAGGCCGGGACTAGCGGGGGAGACCCAGTACTTC. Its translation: CASRPGLAGETQYF.

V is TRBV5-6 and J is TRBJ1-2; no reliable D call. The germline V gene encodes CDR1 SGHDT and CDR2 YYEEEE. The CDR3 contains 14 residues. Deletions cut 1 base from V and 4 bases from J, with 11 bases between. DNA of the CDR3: TGTGCCAGCAGCTTGTGGCAGGCTCGCTATGGCTACACCTTC. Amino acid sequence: CASSLWQARYGYTF.